Below, 8 T cell receptor beta chains from the same sample are listed, as sequenced in a study of blood T cells in healthy people across ages. A J-beta primer mix and a sample-barcoded 5' primer were used in a second PCR of roughly 7 to 12 cycles. One entry per CDR3 protein results from TCRdb running MiXCR on the 5' RACE reads. The table includes over 600,000 distinct CDR3 sequences, about half detected once. Sequencing input: blood. Receptors were obtained from a man older than 75 in good health.

V gene TRBV20-1 combines with J gene TRBJ2-1; 9 nucleotides agree with TRBD2. Germline CDR1 and CDR2: DFQATT and SNEGSKA (reference sequence). The CDR3 has 15 residues. J gave up 2 bases and V 8 bases, and 10 bases lay outside the gene matches. As DNA, the CDR3 is TGCAGTACTGGTAGCGGGAGTAGGGCCTACAATGAGCAGTTCTTC. This codes for CSTGSGSRAYNEQFF.

This clonotype was seen many times. Being one base from a much bigger clone, this may be a read error. The chain combines TRBV15 with TRBJ2-7; the D is unclear. The V gene's germline CDR1 is LNHNV and CDR2 YYDKDF (reference sequence). With 0 bases removed from V and 7 bases from J, the gap between germline ends came to 7 bases. This CDR3 is 12 amino acids long. Here the CDR3 reads CATSRDGREQYF. The CDR3 DNA sequence: TGTGCCACCAGCAGAGATGGTAGGGAGCAGTACTTC.

At least ten counts were recorded for this clonotype. The chain links TRBV7-2 to TRBJ2-1; D is undetermined. This CDR3 is 14 amino acids long. CDR1 and CDR2 from the germline V gene are SGHTA and FQGNSA. Trimming took off 3 bases at V and 7 bases at J, with 13 bases between the two ends. The DNA of the CDR3 is TGTGCCAGCAGCTTTCGTTCCGCCAGGAATGAGCAGTTCTTC. It yields the protein CASSFRSARNEQFF.

This clonotype was seen a handful of times. This chain joins TRBV5-1 and TRBJ2-3, with unresolved D. The V end lost 7 bases, the J end lost 2 bases, and 17 bases lay between the germline ends. Germline-derived CDR1 and CDR2 are SGHRS and YFSETQ. The CDR3 is made up of 15 amino acids. CDR3 sequence: CASGPTKPHTDTQYF. The CDR3 DNA is TGCGCCAGCGGTCCGACAAAGCCCCACACAGATACGCAGTATTTT. Together with reference TRBV5-1 and TRBJ2-3, the CDR3 gives the full variable domain: KAGVTQTPRYLIKTRGQQVTLSCSPISGHRSVSWYQQTPGQGLQFLFEYFSETQRNKGNFPGRFSGRQFSNSRSEMNVSTLELGDSALYLCASGPTKPHTDTQYFGPGTRLTVL.

This clonotype was counted many times. V gene TRBV15 combines with J gene TRBJ2-4; 7 bases are a match to TRBD2. The V segment lost 5 bases and the J segment 8 bases; nucleotides outside the gene matches: 6. The length of the CDR3 is 13 residues. CDR1 is LNHNV and CDR2 is YYDKDF in the germline V gene (reference sequence). DNA for the CDR3: TGTGCCACCAGCGGGAGGGGCGCGGACATTCAGTACTTC. Protein sequence: CATSGRGADIQYF. The variable domain in full, with the rest retrieved from reference TRBV15 and TRBJ2-4, is DAMVIQNPRYQVTQFGKPVTLSCSQTLNHNVMYWYQQKSSQAPKLLFHYYDKDFNNEADTPDNFQSRRPNTSFCFLDIRSPGLGDTAMYLCATSGRGADIQYFGAGTRLSVL.

Here the CDR3 DNA reads TGTGCCAGCAGTTTAATCGCCAGGGCAGGAACTGAAGCTTTCTTT. Its protein product is CASSLIARAGTEAFF. This rearrangement joins TRBV12-3 or TRBV12-4 to TRBJ1-1; possibly TRBD1 for D (5 bases). The V end was cut by 2 bases, the J end by 5 bases, with 15 bases between. The CDR3 is 15 amino acids.

The gene calls are TRBV28 and TRBJ2-7; possibly TRBD2 for D (6 bases). The last part of the DNA fits TRBJ2-4 better; the J call may be wrong. CDR3 size: 17 residues. Germline assignment: CDR1 MDHEN and CDR2 SYDVKM. CDR3: CASSLGTGDLVENIQYF. CDR3 bases: TGTGCCAGCAGTCTCGGGACGGGGGATTTGGTCGAAAACATTCAGTACTTC.

This clonotype occurred a few times. The chain recombines TRBV24-1 with TRBJ2-1; possible D gene TRBD2, 6 bases. The V and J ends lost 2 bases and 5 bases respectively, with 21 bases between them. Per the germline V gene, CDR1 is KGHDR and CDR2 is SFDVKD. The CDR3 loop spans 18 amino acids. DNA of the CDR3: TGTGCCACCAGTGATTCCCTCCCCGGGAGCTCCATTAACAATGAGCAGTTCTTC. Translation gives CATSDSLPGSSINNEQFF.